This TCR beta chain was profiled in a study of cytomegalovirus exposure and HLA in healthy donors (dated 2017 in TCRdb). Looking at the study overall: In an earlier analysis of approximately 640 of the donors, 276 Gb of sequence data and about 110 million unique TCR beta sequences from 150 million to 200 million T cells were reported. An early release covering roughly 640 HLA-typed donors comprised approximately 300 gigabases of sequencing data and around 86 million unique TCR sequences. The genetic ancestry cluster associated with self-reported Caucasian donors included around four fifths of the approximately 410 genotyped donors. The aim of the study was to test whether cataloging public T cell receptors could identify signatures of past pathogen exposure. The study profiled the T cell repertoires of under 850 subjects by immunosequencing and related them to cytomegalovirus serostatus. Besides the first cohort of 500 to 700 subjects, a separate validation cohort made up of 120 different subjects was used. To predict cytomegalovirus infection status, the study combined high-throughput TCR immunosequencing, statistical association of individual TCRs with disease status, and machine learning. A later analysis re-examined previously published TCR beta repertoires from over 500 donors and added high-resolution HLA genotyping to investigate patterns of TCR occurrence. In the later analysis, no new phenotypic data were used to find candidate immune exposures; instead, reliance was placed on TCR beta sequences and their occurrence across donors. To decide whether each TCR beta V gene segment behaved as functional or pseudogenic, an earlier analysis of some 540 of the donors relied on high-throughput TCR beta sequencing. Donor age, sex, ethnicity and CMV serostatus were compiled together with the repertoire data. Genome-wide SNP genotypes for about 55% of the roughly 670 donors were used in a later genetic analysis, which treated that subset as a discovery cohort. Every discovery cohort repertoire had been produced on one sequencing platform. HLA typing included class I and class II loci at four-digit resolution. The number of donors typed differed by locus, with roughly 620-640 for A, B, C, DRB1 and DQB1, more than 500 for DQA1, 600 to 610 for DPA1, and over 400 for DPB1. A handful of DR-DQ haplotypes were handled as single units for association and clustering because linkage in the cohort was strong. On average, about 240,000 unique TCR beta nucleotide sequences were sequenced per donor among a few hundred genotyped donors of the cohort, with around 19% of those sequences being non-productive.

In total, 600 or so healthy bone marrow donors made up the cohort. At the time of sampling, all cohort members were nominally healthy, though unrecorded immune exposures were likely present. The donor was CMV seronegative and was included in the group of about 350 seronegative cohort members. A peripheral blood sample was provided by each donor, and peripheral blood mononuclear cells were used for TCR beta sequencing. The Qiagen DNeasy Blood Extraction Kit was used to extract genomic DNA from the blood cell samples. The paper's findings and limits, for the study overall: At a false discovery rate of 0.05, a later analysis linked about 17,000 TCR beta sequences to specific HLA alleles. Roughly uniform sequencing depth across donors was assumed in presence/absence analyses, although this assumption may not hold. In an earlier analysis of over 550 of the donors, most TCR beta V segments were observed in productive rearrangements about 87% or about 30% of the time, broadly matching IMGT annotations. HLA typing was unavailable for some donors at each locus, so association tests used only the typed subset. In a later genetic analysis, a missense DCLRE1C variant was associated with V-gene and J-gene trimming of TCR beta chains, and the association was replicated in an independent cohort. A later analysis found that most CMV-associated TCR beta chains appeared HLA-restricted, with HLA associations seemingly driven largely by CMV exposure. The earlier analysis of approximately 590 of the donors excluded approximately 17 rarely observed V segments, including chromosome 9 orphons, because counts were too low. Several of the top co-occurrence clusters appeared to be linked to parvovirus B19, influenza, CMV and Epstein-Barr virus, according to a later analysis. Cytomegalovirus status was reported to be diagnosed by the classifier with high specificity and sensitivity in both the original and validation cohorts. Immune exposure information for the cohort was limited to CMV serostatus. While some public TCRs were present in many individuals, most TCR sequences turned up only very rarely across donors. In vitro tests confirmed that three of the cytomegalovirus-associated TCR beta chains recognize cytomegalovirus antigens. According to a later analysis, TCR association rates differed among HLA loci, with DRB1 alleles showing the most associated TCRs and HLA-C alleles showing the fewest. Linkage disequilibrium might explain the correlated functional status among segregating V segments, but an unknown experimental factor could not be ruled out. The study listed around 160 TCR beta chains as associated with cytomegalovirus. It was suggested by the authors that the approach could potentially be generalized to other disease states and immunological phenotypes. This cohort had only TCR beta chains sequenced, and the lack of alpha or paired-chain data limited which features could be detected. Strong co-occurrence of HLA alleles, especially DR and DQ, made assigning TCR associations to individual alleles difficult. A later analysis found that HLA-associated TCR beta chains were more clonally expanded and had lower generation probabilities than equally common non-associated chains. A further reported finding was that TCR beta sequences accurately predicted the HLA-A and HLA-B alleles for most subjects in the first cohort. In a later genetic analysis, fewer N-insertions in productive TCRs were reported among donors in an Asian-associated ancestry cluster than the approximately 710-donor mean. The sequencing pipeline was judged likely to have produced a cluster of highly shared sequence variants as a technical artifact.

Library preparation used the immunoSEQ multiplex PCR assay. For the multiplex PCR, a mixture combining 60 forward primers for TCR Vbeta segments and 13 reverse primers for TCR Jbeta segments was used. The CDR3 region of rearranged TCR beta genes was amplified from genomic DNA with a multiplex PCR assay. The Illumina HiSeq System was used to sequence the amplified TCR beta libraries as 87-base-pair reads. On the authors' methods: In a later analysis, some 80 million unique TCR beta chains were counted across the approximately 670 repertoires, and around 11 million of these chains were shared by at least two donors. Raw reads were error-corrected and collapsed into unique sequences with a nearest-neighbor algorithm that merged closely related sequences to remove PCR and sequencing errors. To assign V, D and J gene segments, CDR3 sequences were aligned to IMGT reference sequences. Each retained sequence needed at least a six-nucleotide match to both a V gene segment and a J gene segment. A rearrangement counted as productive if the CDR3 had no stop codons and remained in frame with V and J, and every other rearrangement counted as non-productive. CDR3 was defined by IMGT convention, running from the second conserved V-encoded cysteine to the conserved J-encoded phenylalanine. Sequences without an unambiguous match to a single V gene segment were excluded from the earlier analysis of 450 to 650 of the donors. In an earlier analysis of 587 of the donors, V segments were called functional above 56.7% productive rearrangements and were called segregating when the between-donor standard deviation exceeded 5%. A statistical classification framework was built to diagnose cytomegalovirus status from the catalog of TCR beta chain sequences. A later analysis assigned V and J genes by comparing TCR nucleotide sequences with IMGT/GENE-DB human TR gene sequences. Using the TCRdist pipeline, a later analysis assigned CDR3 sequences along with most-parsimonious VDJ recombination scenarios. In a later analysis, every TCR beta chain was defined by the combination of its CDR3 amino acid sequence and its V-gene family, and reads without a unique V-gene family were dropped. In a later analysis, fewer than 650 highly shared, low-generation-probability nucleotide sequences were removed to address suspected cross-contamination and a sequencing artifact. For each public chain, a later analysis derived a clonal expansion index from normalized ranks of inferred template counts within each repertoire. Generation probabilities in a later analysis came from a VDJ recombination model fitted to out-of-frame rearrangements, and those results were checked against IGoR. A later analysis scored TCR-TCR, TCR-HLA and TCR-CMV co-occurrence with hypergeometric tests, applying a repertoire-size bias correction to TCR pairs. A later analysis estimated false discovery rates by permuting HLA or CMV assignments 20 times. A later analysis grouped co-occurring TCRs with DBSCAN, adding TCRdist sequence similarity when clustering within HLA-allele-positive subsets. For co-occurrence clustering, repertoires with fewer than 30,000 or more than 120,000 public chains were excluded, along with about five repertoires with anomalous nucleotide sharing. TCRdb holds this immuneACCESS table with in-frame rearrangements only. Some clones are missing; in checked studies, unresolved V genes explain under half, and the rest has no known cause. V and J calls plus clone size are reproduced from that table; the DNA served to infer D and trimming. A total of about 150,000 clones appear in this sample, roughly 80% of them only once. The ten biggest clones cover roughly 4.2% of the sample.

As to this clone: The clone's antigen remains unknown. Base qualities are missing; no much larger clone stands one base away.

This TCR derives from a woman aged 40 to 50 in good health and CMV-seronegative. The sample was PBMCs.

The CDR3 protein is CASSRAGGADTEAFF. In nucleotides, the sequence is TGTGCCAGTAGTAGGGCAGGGGGCGCGGACACTGAAGCTTTCTTT. This receptor chain uses TRBV19 and TRBJ1-1; 8 bases in the junction line up with TRBD1. The CDR3 holds 15 amino acids from the cysteine to the phenylalanine. The read is trimmed to its CDR3 DNA, 45 bases read in frame from base 1. Taken from the germline V gene (reference sequence), the CDR1 and CDR2 loops are LNHDA and SQIVND. Compared with germline, V lacks 4 bases and J lacks 3 bases; bases without a gene match: 7. The variable domain in full, with residues beyond the CDR3 obtained from the reference TRBV19 and TRBJ1-1 genes, is DGGITQSPKYLFRKEGQNVTLSCEQNLNHDAMYWYRQDPGQGLRLIYYSQIVNDFQKGDIAEGYSVSREKKESFPLTVTSAQKNPTAFYLCASSRAGGADTEAFFGQGTRLTVV.